This TCR beta chain emerged from a study of Tregs in tolerant kidney transplant recipients (dated by TCRdb to 2018 to 2020). About the investigation overall: Additional Treg samples were obtained from an approximately three-day mixed lymphocyte reaction with belatacept, in some cases followed by an approximately five-day donor restimulation, before recipient CD4+CD25+CD127- cells were sorted. During sorting of primary belatacept mixed lymphocyte reaction cultures, recipient cells were distinguished from donor cells with antibodies. The study applied TCRbeta sequencing to find donor-specific regulatory T cells before combined kidney and bone marrow transplantation and then followed those same cells after transplant. TCRbeta repertoire sequencing was used in a few healthy controls to compare several ways of expanding Tregs specific for an allogeneic donor. The study at large found these results: The study was limited by small patient numbers, and the findings need validation in larger populations and under other immunosuppression protocols. Biological reproducibility was not directly addressed, though technical replication error appeared minimal. Expanding Tregs with activated donor B cells appeared to identify the most biologically relevant and donor-specific TCRbeta repertoire.

For TCRbeta CDR3 sequencing, genomic DNA from the sorted cells was extracted using the QIAGEN DNeasy Blood and Tissue Kit. High-throughput TCRbeta CDR3 sequencing was carried out commercially through immunoSEQ, with PCR amplification with bias correction and internal controls included. The original methods were these. Unique productive TCRbeta sequences were defined by CDR3 nucleotide sequence where primers matched, otherwise by CDR3 amino acid sequence with Vbeta and Jbeta genes. A sequence was defined as donor-reactive if the sequence was expanded at least 5-fold in CFSE-low cells compared with unstimulated cells and had a frequency of at least 0.01% in CFSE-low cells. Jensen-Shannon divergence calculated on the top 100 TCRbeta sequences ranked by frequency was used to measure repertoire divergence. For any sample with multiple sequencing runs, sorting error was corrected in each run separately before the runs were pooled. Entries here come from immuneACCESS through TCRdb and include only in-frame sequences with V and J called. Some clones fail to appear in such tables; in the studies checked, an unresolved V gene covers under half of the shortfall, and the cause of the remainder is unknown. The V and J calls and the clone size are those of that table, but D and trimming were determined from the DNA. The sample table holds approximately 30,000 clones, of which over 65% were seen once. Around 2.3% of the sample belongs to the ten largest clones.

Including the terminal cysteine and phenylalanine, the CDR3 comprises 15 residues. Only the CDR3 region is kept as DNA, spanning 45 bases read in frame from base 1. Trimming takes 6 bases from V and 2 bases from J, and the germline ends sit 16 bases apart. In the germline V gene (reference sequence), CDR1 corresponds to MNHNY and CDR2 to SVGAGI. Worth noting for this clone: Its antigen specificity is not known. No per-base quality is available; no much larger clone lies one base away.

Blood from healthy controls was obtained either as purchased buffy coats or from healthy volunteers. Healthy control blood was processed to PBMCs by Ficoll density gradient and cryopreserved, and patient PBMCs were collected before and after transplant. This sequence was found in a human donor in good health. The chain couples TRBV6-6 to TRBJ1-2; 5 matching bases give a weak D call of TRBD1. Sequenced input: Tregs from blood cultured with allogeneic cells. The nucleotides are TGTGCCAGCAGCAACGCTGGGGGTTTGAACTATGGCTACACCTTC. It codes for CASSNAGGLNYGYTF.